This TCR beta chain was recorded in a study of blood T cell repertoires in COVID-19. Study details: Material from acute and convalescent COVID-19 was sourced from the United States, Italy and Spain.

Researchers sorted participants into cohorts using their self-reported clinical history. Measured with immunoSEQ multiplex PCR; TCRdb has only the in-frame clones, and not every one. The sample has 250,000 to 300,000 clones, under 90% seen once. The ends were cut back, 0 bases at V and 7 bases at J, with 10 bases in the middle. Germline CDR1 SGHDN, CDR2 FVKESK. The length of the CDR3 is 15 residues. Source material: PBMCs or T cells enriched from blood (not recorded which). The chain is built from TRBV14 and TRBJ1-6; D perhaps matches TRBD1 (6 bases). The receptor was isolated from a woman in her fifties or sixties who had recovered from COVID-19. The CDR3 reads CASSQEFRGNSPLHF. The CDR3, as DNA: TGTGCCAGCAGCCAAGAGTTTAGGGGGAATTCACCCCTCCACTTT.